These 31 T cell receptor beta chains were all obtained from the same sample, sequenced in a study of shared clonotypes between healthy human individuals. Assay: immunoSEQ multiplex PCR; the TCRdb copy retains only in-frame clones and omits some. The sample consists of 2,100,000 or so clones, approximately 95% of them appearing once. Sequenced sample: naive CD4+ T cells sorted from blood. Subset meaning: CD45RA+ positively selected. The origin of the receptors is a man aged 18 to 29 in good health.

The rearrangement joins TRBV25-1 to TRBJ1-2; no clear D gene. This CDR3 is 13 amino acids long. Germline CDR1 reads MGHDK; CDR2 reads SYGVNS. V gave up 5 bases and J gave up 2 bases, with 9 bases separating them. The chain's CDR3 is CASSSSRNYGYTF. DNA for the CDR3: TGTGCCAGCAGTTCCTCGCGAAACTATGGCTACACCTTC.

The chain recombines TRBV10-1 with TRBJ2-7; D remains unclear. The CDR3 extends over 14 amino acids. Trimming took 0 bases from V and 6 from J, leaving 12 bases between them. In germline, CDR1 is WNHNN, CDR2 SYGVQD (reference sequence). The CDR3 DNA is TGCGCCAGCAGTGAGTCGGCCAGGAGAGTCGAGCAGTACTTC. It is translated as CASSESARRVEQYF.

The CDR3 loop reads CASSLEDRSHIQYF. The CDR3 DNA is TGTGCCAGCAGCTTGGAGGACAGGTCGCACATTCAGTACTTC. The V gene is TRBV5-4, the J gene TRBJ2-4; 7 nucleotides line up with TRBD1. Trimming took 0 bases from V and 8 from J; bases not matched to a gene: 5. The germline V gene encodes CDR1 SGHNT and CDR2 YYREEE (reference sequence). The CDR3 consists of 14 residues. The full variable domain, rest sourced from reference TRBV5-4 and TRBJ2-4, is ETGVTQSPTHLIKTRGQQVTLRCSSQSGHNTVSWYQQALGQGPQFIFQYYREEENGRGNFPPRFSGLQFPNYSSELNVNALELDDSALYLCASSLEDRSHIQYFGAGTRLSVL.

The CDR3 DNA sequence: TGTGCCAGCAGCGTACAGGGGAAGGGCGAGACCCAGTACTTC. Encoded protein: CASSVQGKGETQYF. The chain links TRBV11-2 to TRBJ2-5, with 7 bases aligning to TRBD1. Germline V lookup: CDR1 SGHAT, CDR2 FQNNGV. The length of the CDR3 is 14 residues. V lost 5 bases and J lost 5; bases outside the gene matches: 8.

This chain joins TRBV10-1 and TRBJ1-3; 8 bases align to TRBD1. The germline V gene encodes CDR1 WNHNN and CDR2 SYGVQD (reference sequence). The CDR3 runs to 14 residues. After removal of 11 bases from V and 0 bases from J, the junction contained 6 bases not matched to a gene. Here the CDR3 reads CAGDRPNSGNTIYF. The DNA for the CDR3 is TGCGCCGGGGACAGGCCGAACTCTGGAAACACCATATATTTT.

The rearrangement uses TRBV12-5 and TRBJ1-4; possibly TRBD1 for D (6 bases). Germline assignment: CDR1 LGHNT and CDR2 FRNRAP. This CDR3 is 21 amino acids long. Trimming removed 0 bases at V and 3 bases at J, with 26 bases between. This CDR3 reads CASGLVKLATGIKPANEKLFF. DNA of the CDR3: TGTGCTAGTGGTTTGGTAAAACTTGCCACAGGGATAAAGCCTGCTAATGAAAAACTGTTTTTT.

This chain connects TRBV6-1 to TRBJ1-6; 10 nucleotides match TRBD1. CDR1 is MNHNS, CDR2 SASEGT, per germline. V gave up 11 bases and J gave up 6 bases; unmatched junction bases: 10. The CDR3 has 15 residues. CDR3 region: CAGHRTGGINSPLHF. As DNA, the CDR3 is TGTGCCGGTCATAGGACAGGGGGTATTAATTCACCCCTCCACTTT.

This sequence joins TRBV27 and TRBJ2-2, with D unclear. The CDR3 is 14 amino acids. The germline gives CDR1 MNHEY, CDR2 SMNVEV (reference sequence). V was clipped by 6 bases and J by 1 base, with 9 bases between them. The CDR3 loop is CASSLVRNTGELFF. For the CDR3, the DNA is TGTGCCAGCAGCCTAGTGAGGAACACCGGGGAGCTGTTTTTT.

Comments on this clone: This same CDR3 is encoded by further DNA sequences in the sample. V gene TRBV7-9 combines with J gene TRBJ2-3; no firm D call. The germline CDR1 and CDR2 sequences are SEHNR and FQNEAQ (reference sequence). The ends were cut back, 5 bases at V and 5 bases at J, with 8 bases in the middle. The CDR3 consists of 12 residues. The CDR3 sequence is CASSPSGDTQYF. The CDR3 DNA reads as TGTGCCAGCAGCCCCAGTGGAGATACGCAGTATTTT. Filled out from reference TRBV7-9 and TRBJ2-3, the complete variable domain reads DTGVSQNPRHKITKRGQNVTFRCDPISEHNRLYWYRQTLGQGPEFLTYFQNEAQLEKSRLLSDRFSAERPKGSFSTLEIQRTEQGDSAMYLCASSPSGDTQYFGPGTRLTVL.

With regard to this clone: Other DNA sequences in this sample translate to the same CDR3. This chain uses TRBV10-3 with TRBJ2-5; no firm D call. V was trimmed by 5 bases and J by 5 bases, leaving 9 bases between them. This CDR3 comprises 12 residues. CDR1 is ENHRY, CDR2 SYGVKD, per germline. CDR3 coding DNA: TGTGCCATCAGTTTAGAGAGGGAGACCCAGTACTTC. Translated, it gives CAISLERETQYF.

V is TRBV18 and J is TRBJ1-1, with a weak D call TRBD1 (5 bases). CDR3 length: 13 residues. CDR1 is KGHSH, CDR2 LQKENI, per germline. V gave up 7 bases and J gave up 5 bases, with 14 bases separating them. The CDR3 bases are TGTGCCAGCTGGGGGGGAGAACAAACTGAAGCTTTCTTT. It specifies CASWGGEQTEAFF.

Concerning this clone: Other nucleotide sequences in the sample specify the same CDR3. V and J are TRBV7-2 and TRBJ1-1; unclear D gene. The V end lost 1 base, the J end lost 0 bases, and 3 bases lay between the germline ends. CDR1 SGHTA and CDR2 FQGNSA come from the germline V gene. The CDR3 totals 13 residues. The CDR3 region is CASSLEVNTEAFF. Written as DNA, the CDR3 is TGTGCCAGCAGCTTAGAGGTGAACACTGAAGCTTTCTTT.

The gene calls are TRBV5-4 and TRBJ2-1; TRBD2 matches 8 bases. The junction had 11 bases not matched to a gene; V was cut back by 3 bases and J by 6 bases. Germline assignment: CDR1 SGHNT and CDR2 YYREEE (reference sequence). The CDR3 covers 16 residues. The CDR3 sequence is CASSSAGAGVPNEQFF. As DNA, the CDR3 is TGTGCCAGCAGCTCCGCCGGAGCGGGAGTCCCCAATGAGCAGTTCTTC.

V usage is TRBV19 and J usage is TRBJ2-5; TRBD1 or TRBD2 may be the D gene (5 bases each). V lost 5 bases and J 5 bases, leaving 15 bases between the germline ends. This CDR3 spans 14 amino acids. Per the germline V gene, CDR1 is LNHDA and CDR2 is SQIVND (reference sequence). The CDR3 DNA reads as TGTGCCAGTAGTGGGACCGCACTTGGGGAGACCCAGTACTTC. Translating it yields CASSGTALGETQYF.

The rearrangement joins TRBV9 to TRBJ2-5; TRBD2 matches at 7 bases. There are 17 residues in the CDR3. The trim removed 3 bases at V and 0 bases at J, leaving 11 bases unmatched. Germline-derived CDR1 and CDR2 are SGDLS and YYNGEE. CDR3 sequence: CASSEYSGLPYQETQYF. CDR3 DNA: TGTGCCAGCAGCGAATATTCGGGACTACCGTACCAAGAGACCCAGTACTTC. The whole variable domain, remainder taken from reference TRBV9 and TRBJ2-5, is DSGVTQTPKHLITATGQRVTLRCSPRSGDLSVYWYQQSLDQGLQFLIQYYNGEERAKGNILERFSAQQFPDLHSELNLSSLELGDSALYFCASSEYSGLPYQETQYFGPGTRLLVL.

About this clone itself: Other DNA sequences in this specimen translate into the identical CDR3. The chain recombines TRBV28 with TRBJ1-4; D is ambiguous. Germline CDR1 and CDR2: MDHEN and SYDVKM. This CDR3 has 17 amino acids. V gave up 3 bases and J gave up 0 bases, with 14 bases separating them. The CDR3 loop reads CASSFARGIATNEKLFF. The CDR3 coding sequence is TGTGCCAGCAGTTTTGCCCGGGGAATCGCAACTAATGAAAAACTGTTTTTT.

This rearrangement joins TRBV30 to TRBJ1-2; 8 bases agree with TRBD1. The length of the CDR3 is 14 residues. CDR1 is GTSNPN and CDR2 is SVGIG in the germline V gene (reference sequence). The ends lost 2 bases at V and 7 bases at J; junction bases unmatched: 9. The CDR3 sequence is CAWSIIGTGGGYTF. For the CDR3, the DNA is TGTGCCTGGAGTATAATTGGGACAGGAGGTGGCTACACCTTC.

The chain joins TRBV30 to TRBJ2-5; D may be TRBD2 (6 bases). This CDR3 contains 12 residues. V was cut by 2 bases and J by 7 bases, with 11 bases left in between. Germline CDR1 reads GTSNPN; CDR2 reads SVGIG (reference sequence). CDR3 DNA: TGTGCCTGGAGTCTCGGGGGTGGGACCCAGTACTTC. As protein: CAWSLGGGTQYF.

This chain connects TRBV11-2 to TRBJ1-1; 7 positions agree with TRBD1. The V gene's germline CDR1 is SGHAT and CDR2 FQNNGV. This CDR3 has 13 residues. With V trimmed by 7 bases and J by 3 bases, 5 bases remained unmatched. CDR3 nucleotide sequence: TGTGCCAGCAACAGGGGAGTGTACACTGAAGCTTTCTTT. Translating gives CASNRGVYTEAFF.

The chain is built from TRBV18 and TRBJ2-3; D unresolved. The CDR3 is 14 residues long. V lost 5 bases and J lost 3, with 12 bases in between. Germline V gene data show CDR1 as KGHSH and CDR2 as LQKENI. This CDR3 is CASSTLMGTDTQYF. CDR3 DNA sequence: TGTGCCAGCTCAACCCTAATGGGAACAGATACGCAGTATTTT.

The chain links TRBV18 to TRBJ1-2; D is possibly TRBD1 (5 bases). The CDR3 totals 18 residues. V was cut by 0 bases and J by 3 bases, with 20 bases left in between. CDR1 KGHSH and CDR2 LQKENI come from the germline V gene. The CDR3 bases are TGTGCCAGCTCACCACCACGTGATTCAGGGAGTTATGACTATGGCTACACCTTC. Amino acid sequence: CASSPPRDSGSYDYGYTF. Filled out from reference TRBV18 and TRBJ1-2, the complete variable domain reads NAGVMQNPRHLVRRRGQEARLRCSPMKGHSHVYWYRQLPEEGLKFMVYLQKENIIDESGMPKERFSAEFPKEGPSILRIQQVVRGDSAAYFCASSPPRDSGSYDYGYTFGSGTRLTVV.

The gene calls are TRBV29-1 and TRBJ1-5, with 9 positions matching TRBD1. The ends lost 5 bases at V and 1 base at J; junction bases unmatched: 6. The CDR3 consists of 15 residues. Germline V gene data show CDR1 as SQVTM and CDR2 as ANQGSEA. CDR3 in DNA: TGCAGCGTTAATCTGGGACAGGGCAGCAATCAGCCCCAGCATTTT. Its translation: CSVNLGQGSNQPQHF.

This clone was counted a single time. The chain uses TRBV18 and TRBJ1-4; D not certain. Germline CDR1 reads KGHSH; CDR2 reads LQKENI. This CDR3 has 16 amino acids. Trimming cost V 4 bases and J 8 bases, with 20 bases left between them. The CDR3 DNA follows: TGTGCCAGCTCACTTAGTTCCTCTGCTACTCGGGAAAAACTGTTTTTT. It codes for CASSLSSSATREKLFF.

Concerning this clone itself: This sample also contains other DNA sequences that code for the same CDR3. The chain links TRBV5-1 to TRBJ2-1, with D possibly TRBD2 on 5 matching bases. Germline V gives CDR1 SGHRS, CDR2 YFSETQ. This CDR3 is 15 amino acids long. V shed 0 bases and J shed 0 bases, with 7 bases lying between them. The CDR3 loop is CASSLAGFSYNEQFF. Here the CDR3 DNA reads TGCGCCAGCAGCTTGGCGGGATTCTCCTACAATGAGCAGTTCTTC.

This rearrangement joins TRBV6-1 to TRBJ2-7; 9 nucleotides agree with TRBD1. Germline V gives CDR1 MNHNS, CDR2 SASEGT. With 1 base clipped from V and 7 bases from J, the junction kept 5 bases outside the gene matches. The CDR3 totals 14 residues. The CDR3 region has the DNA TGTGCCAGCAGTGAAGACCACAGGGGGCGAGAGCAGTACTTC. Its translation: CASSEDHRGREQYF.

CDR3 DNA sequence: TGCGCCAGCAGCCTCAGAGACTCTGGAAACACCATATATTTT. As protein: CASSLRDSGNTIYF. The V and J genes are TRBV4-1 and TRBJ1-3; D is unclear. The CDR3 length is 14 residues. Germline V gene data show CDR1 as MGHRA and CDR2 as YSYEKL. With 4 bases removed from V and 0 bases from J, the gap between germline ends came to 7 bases.

This clone appeared once. The chain is built from TRBV30 and TRBJ1-1; D unresolved. This CDR3 is built from 14 residues. Germline values: CDR1 GTSNPN, CDR2 SVGIG (reference sequence). V lost 4 bases and J 0 bases, leaving 12 bases between the germline ends. CDR3 DNA: TGTGCCTGGAAGGTGGCCAGCATGAACACTGAAGCTTTCTTT. Amino acid sequence: CAWKVASMNTEAFF.

J is TRBJ1-5 and V is TRBV30; TRBD1 matches at 10 bases. Germline CDR1 reads GTSNPN; CDR2 reads SVGIG (reference sequence). J gave up 7 bases and V 5 bases, and 5 bases lay outside the gene matches. This CDR3 contains 13 residues. This CDR3 reads CAWSTGGGQPQHF. CDR3 DNA: TGTGCCTGGTCGACAGGGGGCGGACAGCCCCAGCATTTT.

The V and J genes are TRBV21-1 and TRBJ2-7; the listed D gene, TRBD2, was not tested against the DNA. TRBV21-1 is marked as a pseudogene. The CDR3 runs 11 residues. This CDR3 is CASSPSNEQYF. The CDR3 DNA reads as TGTGCCAGCAGCCCCTCTAACGAGCAGTACTTC.

The rearrangement links TRBV5-5 to TRBJ2-5, with 13 bases fitting TRBD2. The CDR3 contains 18 residues. Per the germline V gene, CDR1 is SGHKS and CDR2 is YYEKEE (reference sequence). After removal of 3 bases from V and 2 bases from J, the junction contained 10 bases not matched to a gene. CDR3 coding DNA: TGTGCCAGCAGCTCCCCCGGGACTAGCGGGGCCCTACAAGAGACCCAGTACTTC. Protein: CASSSPGTSGALQETQYF.

The rearrangement uses TRBV10-3 and TRBJ1-4; 9 bases align to TRBD1. Trimming removed 5 bases from V and 3 bases from J; junction bases left unmatched: 1. Germline lookup yields CDR1 ENHRY and CDR2 SYGVKD. The CDR3 is 14 amino acids. CDR3 nucleotides: TGTGCCATCAGTCGACAGGGGGCTAATGAAAAACTGTTTTTT. It encodes CAISRQGANEKLFF.